One T cell receptor beta chain is described in this entry. The sample has other DNA sequences that encode this CDR3 too. Original methodology: How many nucleated cells were present was estimated from reference gene primer amplification. Sequencing used immunoSEQ multiplex PCR; TCRdb keeps in-frame clones, though not all of them. That table supplies the V and J calls and clone size; D and trimming were determined from the DNA. The sample consists of about 220,000 clones, approximately 79% of them appearing once. Trimming took 4 bases from V and 4 from J; bases not matched to a gene: 4. Germline V gene sequence: CDR1 MNHEY, CDR2 SMNVEV (reference sequence). The CDR3 is 14 residues long. The entry originates in a study of blood T cell repertoires in COVID-19. The wider study: Both acute and convalescent COVID-19 samples were obtained from the United States, Italy and Spain. PBMCs, B-cell-depleted T cells, or T cells provided the cDNA or gDNA that made up the material.

This chain uses TRBV27 with TRBJ2-5; 9 positions agree with TRBD1. This clonotype was sampled from a human donor in a cohort sampled during active COVID-19. The sequenced sample was peripheral blood. CDR3 loop: CASSSRQGGETQYF. CDR3 sequence (DNA): TGTGCCAGCAGTTCACGACAGGGGGGAGAGACCCAGTACTTC.